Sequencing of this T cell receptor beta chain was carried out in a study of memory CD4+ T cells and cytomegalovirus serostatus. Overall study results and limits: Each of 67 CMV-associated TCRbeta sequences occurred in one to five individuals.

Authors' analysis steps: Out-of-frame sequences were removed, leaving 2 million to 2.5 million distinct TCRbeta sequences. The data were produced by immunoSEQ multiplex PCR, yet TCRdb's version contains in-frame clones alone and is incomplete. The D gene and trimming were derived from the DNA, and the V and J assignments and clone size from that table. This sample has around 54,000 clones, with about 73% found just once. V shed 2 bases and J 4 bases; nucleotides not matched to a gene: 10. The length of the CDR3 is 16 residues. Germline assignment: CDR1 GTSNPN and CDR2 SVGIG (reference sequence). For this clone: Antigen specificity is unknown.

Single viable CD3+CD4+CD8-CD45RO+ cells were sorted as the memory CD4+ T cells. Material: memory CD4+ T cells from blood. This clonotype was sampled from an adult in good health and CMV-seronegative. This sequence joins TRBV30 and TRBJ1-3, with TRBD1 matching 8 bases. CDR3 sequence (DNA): TGTGCCTGGAGTCTAAGACAGGGGACGCTAGGAAACACCATATATTTT. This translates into CAWSLRQGTLGNTIYF.